This T cell receptor (beta chain) was retrieved from a study of cytomegalovirus exposure and HLA in healthy donors. The study, taken as a whole, reports: CMV serostatus was the sole immune exposure data available.

This CDR3 spans 15 amino acids. Germline V CDR1 and CDR2: MNHNS, SASEGT. V was trimmed by 2 bases and J by 3 bases, leaving 14 bases between them. Researchers ran the PCR with 60 Vbeta and 13 Jbeta primers. Some clones are missing from TCRdb's copy, which holds only in-frame ones; the method was immunoSEQ multiplex PCR. This table has 110,000 or so clones, around 77% appearing once. Note on this clone: Its antigen remains unknown.

Sequencing was done on a sample of PBMCs. The gene calls are TRBV6-1 and TRBJ2-7, with D perhaps matching TRBD2 (5 bases). The TCR sequence derives from a woman aged 25 to 39 in good health and CMV-seropositive. CDR3 region: CASSERGLRLYEQYF. CDR3 in DNA: TGTGCCAGCAGTGAACGAGGACTGAGGCTCTACGAGCAGTACTTC.